Shown below are 14 T cell receptor beta chains from a single sample sequenced in a study of T cell changes during pregnancy in multiple sclerosis. Profiling relied on immunoSEQ multiplex PCR, and the TCRdb table lists in-frame clones only, not all of them. The table shows 39,000 or so clones, with nearly 95% occurring only once. The specimen was CD4+ T cells from peripheral blood mononuclear cells, collected after pregnancy. The receptors were gathered from a female donor in good health, enrolled as a control in a pregnancy study.

This clone has a single count. The V gene is TRBV2, the J gene TRBJ1-5; TRBD1 agrees at 10 bases. The germline gives CDR1 SNHLY, CDR2 FYNNEI. The length of the CDR3 is 14 residues. After removal of 6 bases from V and 1 base from J, the junction contained 0 bases not matched to a gene. CDR3 loop: CASRDRGSNQPQHF. The CDR3 nucleotides read TGTGCCAGCAGGGACAGGGGGAGCAATCAGCCCCAGCATTTT.

The CDR3 reads CASSSGGNQPQHF. DNA for the CDR3: TGTGCCAGCTCATCGGGGGGCAATCAGCCCCAGCATTTT. The rearrangement links TRBV18 to TRBJ1-5; D is perhaps TRBD1 (5 bases). CDR3 length: 13 residues. The germline V gene has CDR1 KGHSH and CDR2 LQKENI. V lost 5 bases and J 2 bases, leaving 7 bases between the germline ends. The whole variable domain, remainder taken from reference TRBV18 and TRBJ1-5, is NAGVMQNPRHLVRRRGQEARLRCSPMKGHSHVYWYRQLPEEGLKFMVYLQKENIIDESGMPKERFSAEFPKEGPSILRIQQVVRGDSAAYFCASSSGGNQPQHFGDGTRLSIL.

Here the CDR3 DNA reads TGTGCCACCAGCAGAGGGGGGACAGGGCCCACAGAGACCCAGTACTTC. As protein: CATSRGGTGPTETQYF. This chain uses TRBV15 with TRBJ2-5; 9 bases are shared with TRBD1. Germline CDR1 LNHNV, CDR2 YYDKDF (reference sequence). CDR3 length: 16 amino acids. Trimming cost V 1 base and J 4 bases; bases outside gene matches: 7. Full variable domain (outside the CDR3, taken from reference TRBV15 and TRBJ2-5): DAMVIQNPRYQVTQFGKPVTLSCSQTLNHNVMYWYQQKSSQAPKLLFHYYDKDFNNEADTPDNFQSRRPNTSFCFLDIRSPGLGDTAMYLCATSRGGTGPTETQYFGPGTRLLVL.

This clone appeared once. The V and J genes are TRBV29-1 and TRBJ1-2; a possible D gene is TRBD1 (5 bases). V lost 1 base to trimming and J lost 4 bases, with 19 bases between them. Germline values: CDR1 SQVTM, CDR2 ANQGSEA. This CDR3 is built from 16 residues. Here the CDR3 DNA reads TGCAGCGTTGAAGCCCCGGAGGGGCAGGGCCCCTATGGCTACACCTTC. The encoded protein is CSVEAPEGQGPYGYTF.

The chain combines TRBV11-2 with TRBJ2-1, with 9 bases matching TRBD2. Germline CDR1 reads SGHAT; CDR2 reads FQNNGV. The CDR3 totals 16 residues. With V trimmed by 2 bases and J by 4 bases, 6 bases remained unmatched. CDR3 nucleotides: TGTGCCAGCAGCTTAAGCCGACTAGCGGTTTACAATGAGCAGTTCTTC. It yields the protein CASSLSRLAVYNEQFF.

The chain is built from TRBV6-1 and TRBJ2-7; TRBD2 agrees at 11 bases. The CDR3 is 17 amino acids. The germline gives CDR1 MNHNS, CDR2 SASEGT. With V trimmed by 4 bases and J by 6 bases, 14 bases remained unmatched. The CDR3 protein is CASSGTGISGRAFEQYF. Written as DNA, the CDR3 is TGTGCCAGCAGTGGGACAGGGATTAGCGGGAGGGCCTTCGAGCAGTACTTC.

The rearrangement joins TRBV27 to TRBJ1-4, with 8 positions matching TRBD1. Trimming cost V 8 bases and J 8 bases; bases outside gene matches: 7. CDR1 is MNHEY and CDR2 is SMNVEV in the germline V gene (reference sequence). This CDR3 contains 13 residues. CDR3 sequence reads: CASLDRGSEKLFF. The CDR3 coding sequence is TGTGCCAGCCTCGACAGGGGCAGCGAAAAACTGTTTTTT. Variable domain in full (rest from reference TRBV27 and TRBJ1-4): EAQVTQNPRYLITVTGKKLTVTCSQNMNHEYMSWYRQDPGLGLRQIYYSMNVEVTDKGDVPEGYKVSRKEKRNFPLILESPSPNQTSLYFCASLDRGSEKLFFGSGTQLSVL.

V is TRBV6-5 and J is TRBJ2-2, with TRBD1 identical over 9 bases. Germline CDR1 reads MNHEY; CDR2 reads SVGAGI. V shed 7 bases and J 6 bases; nucleotides not matched to a gene: 6. The CDR3 is 14 residues long. CDR3 loop: CASKLDRGPGELFF. The CDR3 DNA is TGTGCCAGCAAATTGGACAGGGGACCCGGGGAGCTGTTTTTT.

The rearrangement links TRBV11-3 to TRBJ2-2; TRBD1 might be the D (5 bases). The CDR3 loop spans 15 amino acids. Germline values: CDR1 SGHNT, CDR2 YENEEA. Between the trimmed V and J ends, which lost 8 bases and 1 base, there was a span of 14 bases. This CDR3 reads CASGQGGQNTGELFF. DNA for the CDR3: TGTGCCAGCGGCCAGGGTGGCCAGAACACCGGGGAGCTGTTTTTT.

This chain links TRBV7-2 with TRBJ2-3; D ambiguous. Germline CDR1 SGHTA, CDR2 FQGNSA. The CDR3 sequence is 15 residues long. Between the trimmed V and J ends, which lost 1 base and 2 bases, there was a span of 10 bases. CDR3 region: CASSLDSLPTDTQYF. The DNA for the CDR3 is TGTGCCAGCAGCTTAGATAGCCTCCCCACAGATACGCAGTATTTT.

The rearrangement links TRBV7-2 to TRBJ2-1, with D possibly TRBD2 on 5 matching bases. The CDR3 covers 13 residues. Looked up from germline, CDR1 is SGHTA and CDR2 is FQGNSA. V lost 3 bases to trimming and J lost 2 bases, with 5 bases between them. CDR3 protein: CASSLRAYNEQFF. CDR3 nucleotides: TGTGCCAGCAGCTTGCGGGCCTACAATGAGCAGTTCTTC.

The J gene is TRBJ1-5, the V gene TRBV18, with D perhaps matching TRBD1 (5 bases). The CDR3 runs 17 residues. V was shortened by 0 bases and J by 2 bases, with 14 bases between the two germline ends. Germline CDR1 is KGHSH and CDR2 is LQKENI. DNA of the CDR3: TGTGCCAGCTCACCACCTGAGGGGAGGTTGGGCAATCAGCCCCAGCATTTT. Amino acid sequence: CASSPPEGRLGNQPQHF. The full variable domain, its missing parts supplied by reference TRBV18 and TRBJ1-5, is NAGVMQNPRHLVRRRGQEARLRCSPMKGHSHVYWYRQLPEEGLKFMVYLQKENIIDESGMPKERFSAEFPKEGPSILRIQQVVRGDSAAYFCASSPPEGRLGNQPQHFGDGTRLSIL.

The chain carries TRBV19 and TRBJ1-6; 7 nucleotides agree with TRBD1. V lost 0 bases and J lost 3; bases outside the gene matches: 5. Germline V gives CDR1 LNHDA, CDR2 SQIVND (reference sequence). The CDR3 loop spans 17 amino acids. In DNA form, the CDR3 reads TGTGCCAGTAGTATAGATCTGACAGGGAGCTATAATTCACCCCTCCACTTT. It translates to CASSIDLTGSYNSPLHF.

The J gene is TRBJ2-2, the V gene TRBV10-3; 10 bases align to TRBD2. The V segment lost 8 bases and the J segment 3 bases; nucleotides outside the gene matches: 6. This CDR3 has 15 residues. Germline V gives CDR1 ENHRY, CDR2 SYGVKD. CDR3 region: CAIRAGGPDTGELFF. CDR3 bases: TGTGCCATCCGAGCGGGAGGGCCGGACACCGGGGAGCTGTTTTTT.